This T cell receptor beta chain was captured by sequencing in a study of monozygotic twins with cystic fibrosis. As for the study in general: Library input was three micrograms of fragmented DNA, with approximately 14 PCR cycles.

This CDR3 is built from 8 residues. Germline CDR1 is SGHVS and CDR2 is FQNEAQ. Trimming left V 9 bases short and J 8 bases short, with 4 bases between. Clones were sequenced by immunoSEQ multiplex PCR, and TCRdb holds only the in-frame ones, with some missing. Of about 26,000 clones listed, around 96% are singletons. Sequencing input: blood. The gene calls are TRBV7-8 and TRBJ1-1; D gene unclear. This receptor was obtained from a girl aged 2-9 years with cystic fibrosis. Written as DNA, the CDR3 is TGTGCCAGGTGGGAAGCTTTCTTT. Amino acids: CARWEAFF.